These 19 T cell receptor beta chains came from one sample sequenced in a study of metastatic and nonmetastatic thyroid tumors. Thyroid surgery was performed in patients who had received no treatment beforehand. TCRdb used MiXCR to call clones anew from the PCR reads. This table has approximately 30,000 clones, 15% to 20% appearing once. Sample: blood. The receptor source for this set is a female donor with papillary thyroid cancer or a benign thyroid nodule (not recorded which). Some clones in this sample may be carry-over from other donors' samples.

In this sample, this clone is medium-sized. The chain has TRBV6-6 and TRBJ2-2, with 9 bases fitting TRBD1. J lost 4 bases, V lost 2 bases, and 2 bases had no gene match. The germline V gene has CDR1 MNHNY and CDR2 SVGAGI (reference sequence). The CDR3 runs 15 residues. The CDR3 here is CASSYRDRVTGELFF. The CDR3 nucleotides are TGTGCCAGCAGTTACCGGGACAGGGTCACCGGGGAGCTGTTTTTT.

Comments on this clone: This may arise from a read error, as a much more abundant clone is one base away. The chain has TRBV30 and TRBJ1-1; TRBD1 agrees at 9 bases. The V gene's germline CDR1 is GTSNPN and CDR2 SVGIG (reference sequence). This CDR3 is built from 14 residues. The DNA for the CDR3 is TGTTCCTGGAGGGGACAGGGCTTTCGGACTGAAGCTTTCTTT. Translation gives CSWRGQGFRTEAFF.

This clone was detected ten times or more. The chain couples TRBV3-1 to TRBJ2-3, with D possibly matching TRBD1 (6 bases). V was pared by 3 bases and J by 8 bases, with 18 bases between. The CDR3 extends over 15 amino acids. The V gene's germline CDR1 is LGHDT and CDR2 YNNKEL (reference sequence). The CDR3 is CASSQSLQGAATQYF. CDR3 nucleotide sequence: TGTGCCAGCAGCCAGAGCCTACAGGGAGCGGCTACGCAGTATTTT.

As for this clone: This specimen includes other DNA sequences encoding the same CDR3. The CDR3 spells CSTSQRVGQSTDTQYF. The CDR3 nucleotides are TGCAGTACCTCTCAAAGAGTTGGCCAGAGCACAGATACGCAGTATTTT. V usage is TRBV20-1 and J usage is TRBJ2-3; the D is unclear. Germline V gene sequence: CDR1 DFQATT, CDR2 SNEGSKA (reference sequence). The CDR3 length is 16 residues. With 8 bases removed from V and 0 bases from J, the gap between germline ends came to 21 bases.

This clone has at least ten counts. Other DNA sequences in this specimen translate into the identical CDR3. The chain employs TRBV5-1 and TRBJ2-5; 15 nucleotides line up with TRBD2. Germline values: CDR1 SGHRS, CDR2 YFSETQ. The junction had 5 bases not matched to a gene; V was cut back by 4 bases and J by 4 bases. The length of the CDR3 is 16 residues. The CDR3 reads CASSGAGLAGGETQYF. CDR3 in DNA: TGCGCCAGCAGCGGGGCGGGACTAGCGGGAGGAGAGACCCAGTACTTC.

The V and J genes are TRBV19 and TRBJ2-2; D call uncertain. The CDR3 consists of 12 residues. Germline CDR1 is LNHDA and CDR2 is SQIVND (reference sequence). With 7 bases removed from V and 1 base from J, the gap between germline ends came to 4 bases. DNA of the CDR3: TGTGCCAGTACGGGGAACACCGGGGAGCTGTTTTTT. It specifies CASTGNTGELFF.

In regard to this clone: It may be a read error: a sequence one base away is much more abundant. V is TRBV7-6 and J is TRBJ1-1; D gene ambiguous. Germline V lookup: CDR1 SGHVS, CDR2 FNYEAQ. This CDR3 is built from 13 residues. Trimming removed 1 base at V and 0 bases at J, with 3 bases between. This chain's CDR3 is CASSLDVNTEAFF. DNA for the CDR3: TGTGCCAGCAGCTTAGATGTGAACACTGAAGCTTTCTTT.

This clone was seen many times. V and J are TRBV7-3 and TRBJ2-7; 7 nucleotides line up with TRBD1. V was clipped by 1 base and J by 6 bases; unmatched bases: 12. Germline CDR1 reads SGHTA; CDR2 reads FQGTGA. There are 16 residues in the CDR3. The CDR3 spells CASSLNRGSGVFEQYF. CDR3 nucleotide sequence: TGTGCCAGCAGCTTAAACAGGGGTTCGGGCGTTTTCGAGCAGTACTTC. The variable domain in full, completed from reference TRBV7-3 and TRBJ2-7, reads GAGVSQTPSNKVTEKGKYVELRCDPISGHTALYWYRQSLGQGPEFLIYFQGTGAADDSGLPNDRFFAVRPEGSVSTLKIQRTERGDSAVYLCASSLNRGSGVFEQYFGPGTRLTVT.

This clone was observed a few times. The chain employs TRBV6-1 and TRBJ2-1; 8 bases map to TRBD2. This CDR3 contains 15 residues. The V segment lost 6 bases and the J segment 2 bases; nucleotides outside the gene matches: 6. CDR1 and CDR2 from the germline V gene are MNHNS and SASEGT. CDR3 nucleotides: TGTGCCAGCAGCCTAACTAGCGGAGCCTACAATGAGCAGTTCTTC. Translated, it gives CASSLTSGAYNEQFF.

Judged by abundance, this clone is medium-sized (0.01 to 0.1%). CDR3 in DNA: TGTGCCAGCAGGCCGACCGGGACAGGGACCTACAATGAGCAGTTCTTC. Amino acids: CASRPTGTGTYNEQFF. The chain combines TRBV6-1 with TRBJ2-1; 9 bases match TRBD1. The germline V gene has CDR1 MNHNS and CDR2 SASEGT. V was clipped by 6 bases and J by 2 bases; unmatched bases: 8. The CDR3 runs to 16 residues.

This clone was picked up many times. Other DNA variants within this sample encode the same CDR3. This chain links TRBV2 with TRBJ2-5; 8 bases line up with TRBD1. Germline assignment: CDR1 SNHLY and CDR2 FYNNEI. V lost 1 base, J lost 5 bases, and 6 bases stayed unmatched. The CDR3 extends over 15 amino acids. The CDR3 DNA follows: TGTGCCAGCAGTGAAGGGGCAGGGGGCGGCGAGACCCAGTACTTC. Translated, it gives CASSEGAGGGETQYF. Drawing the rest from reference TRBV2 and TRBJ2-5, the complete variable domain is EPEVTQTPSHQVTQMGQEVILRCVPISNHLYFYWYRQILGQKVEFLVSFYNNEISEKSEIFDDQFSVERPDGSNFTLKIRSTKLEDSAMYFCASSEGAGGGETQYFGPGTRLLVL.

Relative to its sample, this clone is medium-sized. V is TRBV6-2 or TRBV6-3 and J is TRBJ2-2; D is ambiguous. Germline-derived CDR1 and CDR2 are MNHEY and SVGEGT. V was cut by 7 bases and J by 7 bases, with 16 bases left in between. The CDR3 is made up of 14 amino acids. CDR3 residues: CASIRDYSYGELFF. CDR3 in DNA: TGTGCCAGCATCCGTGATTACAGCTACGGGGAGCTGTTTTTT.

This clone appeared many times. This chain joins TRBV27 and TRBJ1-2, with D perhaps matching TRBD1 (6 bases). Germline CDR1 is MNHEY and CDR2 is SMNVEV (reference sequence). This CDR3 has 17 residues. Trimming removed 4 bases from V and 3 bases from J, with 21 bases in between. The CDR3 sequence: CASSSQYSLSGDYGYTF. The CDR3 region has the DNA TGTGCCAGCAGTTCCCAGTACTCCTTATCAGGGGACTATGGCTACACCTTC.

The table lists this clone with many counts. The V and J genes are TRBV6-6 and TRBJ1-4; weak D call: TRBD1 (6 bases). This CDR3 comprises 16 residues. Trimming pared 0 bases from V and 3 bases from J, leaving 11 bases between. Looked up from germline, CDR1 is MNHNY and CDR2 is SVGAGI (reference sequence). CDR3 in DNA: TGTGCCAGCAGTTACTCCCGACAGGCACCTAATGAAAAACTGTTTTTT. Amino acids: CASSYSRQAPNEKLFF.

Only a few counts were recorded for this clone. The gene calls are TRBV27 and TRBJ2-2; tentatively, D is TRBD2 (5 bases). V lost 8 bases to trimming and J lost 1 base, with 11 bases between them. Per germline, CDR1 MNHEY and CDR2 SMNVEV (reference sequence). This CDR3 is built from 14 residues. CDR3 in DNA: TGTGCCAGCCAGCGACGGGAGAACACCGGGGAGCTGTTTTTT. It codes for CASQRRENTGELFF.

Worth noting for this clone: A much larger clone differs by one base, so this may be a read error. The gene calls are TRBV6-5 and TRBJ1-1; tentative D call: TRBD1 (6 bases). V was cut by 4 bases and J by 3 bases, with 15 bases left in between. Germline V gene lookup returns CDR1 MNHEY and CDR2 SVGAGI. This CDR3 comprises 15 residues. CDR3 sequence: CASSSGHTGDTEAFF. The CDR3, as DNA: TGTGCCAGCAGTTCGGGACATACAGGTGACACTGAAGCTTTCTTT.

The V and J genes are TRBV20-1 and TRBJ1-2, with D tentatively TRBD1 (6 bases). This CDR3 has 13 amino acids. V was clipped by 2 bases and J by 10 bases, with 17 bases between them. CDR1 and CDR2 (germline): DFQATT, SNEGSKA (reference sequence). The DNA for the CDR3 is TGCAGTGCTAGAAGGTGGTACAGGGAAGCCTACACCTTC. It is translated as CSARRWYREAYTF.

In this sample, this clone turned up many times. V and J are TRBV24-1 and TRBJ2-1, with 7 bases lining up with TRBD2. Germline values: CDR1 KGHDR, CDR2 SFDVKD. The CDR3 is made up of 17 amino acids. Unmatched junction bases numbered 8, after V lost 3 bases and J lost 1 base. The CDR3: CATSDRVGGISYNEQFF. The CDR3 DNA sequence: TGTGCCACCAGTGATCGGGTCGGGGGGATTTCCTACAATGAGCAGTTCTTC.

This clone was recorded many times. An end of the junction does not agree with germline; a read error may underlie this. The chain uses TRBV7-8 and TRBJ1-2; no reliable D call. Germline V gene data show CDR1 as SGHVS and CDR2 as FQNEAQ. This CDR3 is 16 amino acids long. In nucleotides, the CDR3 is TGTGCCAGCAGCTTAGCGAGAGTGGGCAGATCCTATGGCTACGCCTTC. Its protein is CASSLARVGRSYGYAF.